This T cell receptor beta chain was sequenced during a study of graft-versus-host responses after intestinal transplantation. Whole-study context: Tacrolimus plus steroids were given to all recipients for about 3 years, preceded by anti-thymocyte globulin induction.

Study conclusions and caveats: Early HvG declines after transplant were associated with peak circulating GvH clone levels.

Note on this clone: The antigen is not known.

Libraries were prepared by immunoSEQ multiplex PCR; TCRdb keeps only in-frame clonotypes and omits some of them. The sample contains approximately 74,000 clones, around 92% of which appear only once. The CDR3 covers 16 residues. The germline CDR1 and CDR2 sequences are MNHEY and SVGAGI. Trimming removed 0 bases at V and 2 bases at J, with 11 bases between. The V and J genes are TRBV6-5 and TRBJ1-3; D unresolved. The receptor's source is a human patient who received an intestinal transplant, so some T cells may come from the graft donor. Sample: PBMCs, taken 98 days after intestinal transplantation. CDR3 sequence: CASSYSRVSAGNTIYF. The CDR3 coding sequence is TGTGCCAGCAGTTACTCTAGGGTCTCGGCTGGAAACACCATATATTTT.